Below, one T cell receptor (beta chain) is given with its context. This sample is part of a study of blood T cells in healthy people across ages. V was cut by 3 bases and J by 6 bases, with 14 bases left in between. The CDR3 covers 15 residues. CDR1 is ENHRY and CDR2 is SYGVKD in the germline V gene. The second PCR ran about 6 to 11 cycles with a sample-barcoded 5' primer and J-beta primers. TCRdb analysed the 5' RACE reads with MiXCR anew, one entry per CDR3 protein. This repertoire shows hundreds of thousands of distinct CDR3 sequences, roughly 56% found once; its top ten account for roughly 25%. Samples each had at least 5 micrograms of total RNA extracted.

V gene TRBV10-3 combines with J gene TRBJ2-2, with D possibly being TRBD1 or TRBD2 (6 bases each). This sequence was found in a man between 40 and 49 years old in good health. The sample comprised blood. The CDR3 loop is CAISDPGEVAGELFF. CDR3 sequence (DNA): TGTGCCATCAGTGACCCAGGGGAGGTTGCCGGGGAGCTGTTTTTT.